The source of this T cell receptor (beta chain) is a study of blood T cell repertoires in COVID-19. Overall study: Collection of acute and convalescent COVID-19 samples took place in the United States, Italy and Spain. The analysed material was cDNA or gDNA that came from T cells, B-cell-depleted T cells, or PBMCs.

Assignment of participants to cohorts was predicated upon participant-reported clinical history. Trimming took 5 bases from V and 2 from J, leaving 10 bases between them. The CDR3 spans 13 residues. Germline V gene data show CDR1 as LGHDT and CDR2 as YNNKEL (reference sequence). Per the original methods: Amplification of reference gene primers provided the estimated nucleated cell counts. The data were produced by immunoSEQ multiplex PCR, yet TCRdb's version contains in-frame clones alone and is incomplete. The V and J calls and the clone size are those of that table, but D and trimming were determined from the DNA. Seen here are 150,000 to 200,000 clones, approximately 78% observed once, and the top ten hold 17%.

The specimen was PBMCs or T cells enriched from blood (not recorded which). The V gene is TRBV3-1 (or the pseudogene TRBV3-2), the J gene TRBJ2-7; D is unresolved. This clonotype was sampled from a woman aged 45-65 years who had recovered from COVID-19. The CDR3 reads CASSGPAPYEQYF. The CDR3 nucleotides read TGTGCCAGCAGCGGCCCCGCTCCCTACGAGCAGTACTTC.